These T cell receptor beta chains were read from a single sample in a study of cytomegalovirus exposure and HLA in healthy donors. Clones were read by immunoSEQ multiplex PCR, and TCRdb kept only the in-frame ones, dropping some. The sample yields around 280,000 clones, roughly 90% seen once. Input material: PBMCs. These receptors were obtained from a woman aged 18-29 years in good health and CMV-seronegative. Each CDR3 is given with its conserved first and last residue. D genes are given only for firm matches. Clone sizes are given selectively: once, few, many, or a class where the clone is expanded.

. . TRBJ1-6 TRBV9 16 TGTGCCAGCAGCAGTAGTGAGACAGCTATTAATTCACCCCTCCACTTT CASSSSETAINSPLHF
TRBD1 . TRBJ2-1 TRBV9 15 TGTGCCAGCAGCCCCACAGGGGGCCCCTACAATGAGCAGTTCTTC CASSPTGGPYNEQFF
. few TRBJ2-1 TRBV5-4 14 TGTGCCAGCAGCTTGACTGGCTCCTACAATGAGCAGTTCTTC CASSLTGSYNEQFF
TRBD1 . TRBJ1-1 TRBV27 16 TGTGCCAGCAGCGCCGGGACAGGGAGAATGGGTACTGAAGCTTTCTTT CASSAGTGRMGTEAFF
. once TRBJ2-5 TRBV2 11 TGTGCCAGTCGCAGGGAAGAGACCCAGTACTTC CASRREETQYF
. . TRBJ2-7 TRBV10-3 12 TGTGCCATCAGTGCTAACGGGTACGAGCAGTACTTC CAISANGYEQYF
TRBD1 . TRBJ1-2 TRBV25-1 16 TGTGCCAGCAGTGGGGCCCCCGGGACAGGTCTCTATGGCTACACCTTC CASSGAPGTGLYGYTF
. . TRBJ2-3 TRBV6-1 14 TGTGCCAGCAGAACAGACTGGGGCGGAGTTACGCAGTATTTT CASRTDWGGVTQYF
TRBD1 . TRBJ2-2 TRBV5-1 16 TGCGCCAGCAGCTTGGTGGGGACAGGGAACACCGGGGAGCTGTTTTTT CASSLVGTGNTGELFF
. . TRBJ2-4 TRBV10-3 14 TGTGCCATCAGTGAGTCAACAGGCAAAAACATTCAGTACTTC CAISESTGKNIQYF
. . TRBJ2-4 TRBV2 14 TGTGCCAGCAGAGGCGGACTAGCCAAAAACATTCAGTACTTC CASRGGLAKNIQYF
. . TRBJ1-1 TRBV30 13 TGTGCCTGGACAGGGCCGATGAACACTGAAGCTTTCTTT CAWTGPMNTEAFF
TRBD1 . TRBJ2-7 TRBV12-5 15 TGTGCTAGTGGTCCCTCCATAGGGGGCGCGTCCGAGCAGTACTTC CASGPSIGGASEQYF
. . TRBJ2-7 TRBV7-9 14 TGTGCCAGCAGCTTAGATACACTAACCTACGAGCAGTACTTC CASSLDTLTYEQYF
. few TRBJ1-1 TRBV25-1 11 TGTGCCGGACACGGGAACACTGAAGCTTTCTTT CAGHGNTEAFF
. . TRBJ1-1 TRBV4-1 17 TGCGCCAGCAGCCAAGCAGTGTTAATTCAGGGCGGCACTGAAGCTTTCTTT CASSQAVLIQGGTEAFF
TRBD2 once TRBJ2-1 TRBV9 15 TGTGCCAGCAGCGTAGGAGCGGGGGGATACAATGAGCAGTTCTTC CASSVGAGGYNEQFF
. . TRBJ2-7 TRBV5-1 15 TGCGCCAGCAGCTTGGGACAGACCCCAGCCTACGAGCAGTACTTC CASSLGQTPAYEQYF
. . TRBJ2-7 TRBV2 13 TGTGCCAGCAACAGGGAGTTCTCCTACGAGCAGTACTTC CASNREFSYEQYF
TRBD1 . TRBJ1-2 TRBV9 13 TGTGCCAGCAGCGCCGGGGACAGCTATGGCTACACCTTC CASSAGDSYGYTF
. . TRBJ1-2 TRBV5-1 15 TGCGCCAGCAGCCTATCAACAGGGTCTGACTATGGCTACACCTTC CASSLSTGSDYGYTF
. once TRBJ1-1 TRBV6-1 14 TGTGCCAGCAGTGAAGTGGGGGGGAGCACTGAAGCTTTCTTT CASSEVGGSTEAFF
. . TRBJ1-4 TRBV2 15 TGTGCCAGCAGTTTCGCAGGAGCGGGTAATGAAAAACTGTTTTTT CASSFAGAGNEKLFF